The 24 T cell receptor beta chains presented below share a single source sample, sequenced in a study of OX40 agonist ivuxolimab in advanced cancers. Here immunoSEQ multiplex PCR was the method, and the copy in TCRdb shows in-frame clones only, minus some. The sample carries approximately 82,000 clones, around 84% recorded once. The material was CD4+ or CD8+ T cells sorted from blood, obtained in a trial of the OX40 agonist ivuxolimab. These receptors were taken from an adult with an advanced solid tumor such as melanoma, head and neck, liver or kidney cancer.

This clone was seen just once. The chain carries TRBV27 and TRBJ2-7; D possibly corresponds to TRBD2 (5 bases). This CDR3 has 10 residues. V gave up 11 bases and J gave up 6 bases, with 11 bases separating them. Germline CDR1 reads MNHEY; CDR2 reads SMNVEV (reference sequence). CDR3 nucleotides: TGTGCCGGTCTGAGGGTCGAGCAGTACTTC. It specifies CAGLRVEQYF.

The chain uses TRBV12-5 and TRBJ2-5, with 8 positions matching TRBD2. The trim removed 5 bases at V and 5 bases at J, leaving 4 bases unmatched. This CDR3 is 13 amino acids long. Germline V gives CDR1 LGHNT, CDR2 FRNRAP. DNA for the CDR3: TGTGCTAGTGGTGGGAGCGGGAGTGAGACCCAGTACTTC. Translation: CASGGSGSETQYF.

The chain joins TRBV28 to TRBJ2-6, with D uncertain. Trimming took off 1 base at V and 0 bases at J, with 1 base between the two ends. The CDR3 consists of 14 residues. Germline-derived CDR1 and CDR2 are MDHEN and SYDVKM. CDR3 sequence (DNA): TGTGCCAGCAGTTTATACTCTGGGGCCAACGTCCTGACTTTC. It codes for CASSLYSGANVLTF.

The chain combines TRBV18 with TRBJ1-1; D gene unclear. Germline assignment: CDR1 KGHSH and CDR2 LQKENI. Deletions cut 6 bases from V and 2 bases from J, with 7 bases between. This CDR3 has 12 amino acids. The CDR3 is CASSPINTEAFF. The CDR3 DNA is TGTGCCAGCTCCCCAATTAACACTGAAGCTTTCTTT.

CDR3 nucleotide sequence: TGTGCCAGCAGCCCCCAAATGACAGGGTCCGGGGAGCTGTTTTTT. As protein: CASSPQMTGSGELFF. The chain has TRBV7-2 and TRBJ2-2; 7 bases are a match to TRBD1. The CDR3 contains 15 residues. Trimming at V came to 5 bases and at J to 6 bases, leaving 9 bases not matched to a gene. CDR1 and CDR2 (germline): SGHTA, FQGNSA.

The rearrangement uses TRBV29-1 and TRBJ2-1; TRBD2 matches at 8 bases. The CDR3 is made up of 13 amino acids. With 4 bases clipped from V and 6 bases from J, the junction kept 5 bases outside the gene matches. Per the germline V gene, CDR1 is SQVTM and CDR2 is ANQGSEA. CDR3 bases: TGCAGCGTTGCTAGCGGGTGGGGCAATGAGCAGTTCTTC. This gives the protein CSVASGWGNEQFF.

The chain carries TRBV11-2 and TRBJ1-3, with a weak D call TRBD1 (6 bases). Germline CDR1 SGHAT, CDR2 FQNNGV. V lost 5 bases to trimming and J lost 0 bases, with 11 bases between them. The length of the CDR3 is 15 residues. CDR3 DNA: TGTGCCAGCAGCATTGACAGGAACTCTGGAAACACCATATATTTT. Encoded protein: CASSIDRNSGNTIYF.

The rearrangement links TRBV19 to TRBJ2-1; 11 bases map to TRBD2. The CDR3 is made up of 16 amino acids. The germline CDR1 and CDR2 sequences are LNHDA and SQIVND (reference sequence). Germline trimming cut 7 bases from V and 9 bases from J; bases unmatched to any gene: 14. The CDR3 spells CASIPGLTSGVREQFF. In DNA form, the CDR3 reads TGTGCCAGTATTCCTGGGTTGACTAGCGGGGTCCGTGAGCAGTTCTTC.

The chain joins TRBV7-6 to TRBJ2-6; D remains unclear. Germline V gives CDR1 SGHVS, CDR2 FNYEAQ. The CDR3 runs 14 residues. The ends were cut back, 5 bases at V and 2 bases at J, with 7 bases in the middle. CDR3 region: CASSLRTGANVLTF. CDR3 DNA sequence: TGTGCCAGCAGCCTAAGGACTGGGGCCAACGTCCTGACTTTC.

V and J are TRBV5-1 and TRBJ2-5; D gene uncertain. The CDR3 consists of 14 residues. The germline V gene has CDR1 SGHRS and CDR2 YFSETQ. The germline V and J ends were trimmed by 0 bases and 2 bases, with 8 bases remaining between them. The CDR3 DNA is TGCGCCAGCAGCTTGGTGTCAGTTCAAGAGACCCAGTACTTC. This translates into CASSLVSVQETQYF. Drawing the rest from reference TRBV5-1 and TRBJ2-5, the complete variable domain is KAGVTQTPRYLIKTRGQQVTLSCSPISGHRSVSWYQQTPGQGLQFLFEYFSETQRNKGNFPGRFSGRQFSNSRSEMNVSTLELGDSALYLCASSLVSVQETQYFGPGTRLLVL.

The chain links TRBV27 to TRBJ1-4; D remains unclear. In germline, CDR1 is MNHEY, CDR2 SMNVEV (reference sequence). The CDR3 covers 14 residues. V was trimmed by 2 bases and J by 7 bases, leaving 11 bases between them. The chain's CDR3 is CASSLRLYSEKLFF. Here the CDR3 DNA reads TGTGCCAGCAGTTTACGCCTATATAGTGAAAAACTGTTTTTT.

V is TRBV4-2 and J is TRBJ2-3; the D is unclear. The CDR3 is made up of 15 amino acids. The V gene lost 1 base and the J gene lost 2 bases, with 10 bases spanning the gap. Germline V lookup: CDR1 LGHNA, CDR2 YNFKEQ. CDR3 DNA: TGTGCCAGCAGCCAAGGAGCTGACCCCACAGATACGCAGTATTTT. Encoded protein: CASSQGADPTDTQYF.

This chain uses TRBV6-6 with TRBJ2-7, with a tentative D call TRBD2 (6 bases). The V end lost 2 bases, the J end lost 5 bases, and 13 bases lay between the germline ends. CDR3 length equals 14 residues. Germline CDR1 MNHNY, CDR2 SVGAGI (reference sequence). The DNA for the CDR3 is TGTGCCAGCAGTTACCAAGGGACTCCTAACGAGCAGTACTTC. It yields the protein CASSYQGTPNEQYF.

This clone came up a few times. The chain joins TRBV30 to TRBJ1-6, with 10 bases lining up with TRBD1. V shed 4 bases, J shed 8 bases, and the junction held 2 bases outside the gene matches. CDR1 GTSNPN and CDR2 SVGIG come from the germline V gene (reference sequence). CDR3 length: 13 residues. The CDR3 DNA is TGTGCCTGGACCGGGACAGGGGATTCACCCCTCCACTTT. Residues: CAWTGTGDSPLHF.

This chain connects TRBV7-6 to TRBJ1-4; tentatively, D is TRBD1 (5 bases). Trimming took 5 bases from V and 10 from J, leaving 17 bases between them. The germline gives CDR1 SGHVS, CDR2 FNYEAQ. The CDR3 is 14 residues long. CDR3 in amino acids: CASSAGLGVGKLFF. In DNA, the CDR3 is TGTGCCAGCAGCGCGGGACTGGGGGTGGGAAAACTGTTTTTT.

The rearrangement joins TRBV11-1 to TRBJ2-1; the match to TRBD2 covers 7 bases. J was trimmed by 2 bases and V by 2 bases; bases with no gene match: 3. Germline lookup yields CDR1 SGHAT and CDR2 FQDESV (reference sequence). This CDR3 contains 15 residues. The CDR3 coding sequence is TGTGCCAGCAGCTTACTAGCGGACCCCTACAATGAGCAGTTCTTC. Protein product: CASSLLADPYNEQFF.

This chain uses TRBV6-5 with TRBJ2-2; D may be TRBD1 or TRBD2 (5 bases each). V gave up 7 bases and J gave up 4 bases, with 16 bases separating them. Germline V gene data show CDR1 as MNHEY and CDR2 as SVGAGI. The CDR3 has 15 amino acids. CDR3 amino acids: CASTSEGSGTGELFF. CDR3 coding DNA: TGTGCCAGCACTTCAGAGGGGAGCGGCACCGGGGAGCTGTTTTTT.

The chain carries TRBV2 and TRBJ2-3; 16 nucleotides align to TRBD2. CDR1 and CDR2 from the germline V gene are SNHLY and FYNNEI. V was pared by 5 bases and J by 4 bases, with 3 bases of the junction left unmatched. The CDR3 contains 16 residues. The CDR3 DNA sequence: TGTGCCAGCAGTCCGGGACTAGCGGGAGGGCCAGATACGCAGTATTTT. It yields the protein CASSPGLAGGPDTQYF.

J is TRBJ2-1 and V is TRBV27; 10 nucleotides match TRBD1. The CDR3 extends over 16 amino acids. CDR1 is MNHEY and CDR2 is SMNVEV in the germline V gene (reference sequence). V shed 6 bases, J shed 3 bases, and the junction held 8 bases outside the gene matches. The CDR3 reads CASRTTGTGVYNEQFF. The CDR3 coding sequence is TGTGCCAGCAGAACTACCGGGACAGGGGTCTACAATGAGCAGTTCTTC.

The chain has TRBV5-1 and TRBJ2-4; no reliable D call. The germline V gene encodes CDR1 SGHRS and CDR2 YFSETQ. V was cut by 6 bases and J by 2 bases, with 9 bases left in between. The CDR3 extends over 13 amino acids. DNA for the CDR3: TGCGCCAGCACTGACGCGCCCAAAAACATTCAGTACTTC. This gives the protein CASTDAPKNIQYF.

The V gene is TRBV7-3, the J gene TRBJ2-7, with 8 bases matching TRBD1. Germline V gene data show CDR1 as SGHTA and CDR2 as FQGTGA. The CDR3 has 13 amino acids. V was pared by 5 bases and J by 3 bases, with 3 bases of the junction left unmatched. CDR3 residues: CASSADRGYEQYF. CDR3 coding DNA: TGTGCCAGCAGCGCCGACAGGGGCTACGAGCAGTACTTC.

This rearrangement joins TRBV29-1 to TRBJ2-7; no firm D call. V dropped 4 bases and J dropped 3 bases, with 13 bases sitting between them. In germline, CDR1 is SQVTM, CDR2 ANQGSEA. The length of the CDR3 is 13 residues. The CDR3 nucleotides read TGCAGCGTTGGTGGTCAGGAAGGCTACGAGCAGTACTTC. Translated, it gives CSVGGQEGYEQYF.

This clone has just a few counts. The genes are TRBV10-2 and TRBJ2-1, with D unclear. Germline assignment: CDR1 WSHSY and CDR2 SAAADI. The CDR3 spans 14 residues. Trimming took 6 bases from V and 2 from J, leaving 11 bases between them. The CDR3 nucleotides read TGCGCCAGCAGGGACCCCTGGGCCTACAATGAGCAGTTCTTC. Its translation is CASRDPWAYNEQFF.

This rearrangement joins TRBV4-1 to TRBJ2-3; 14 bases line up with TRBD2. With V trimmed by 4 bases and J by 0 bases, 9 bases remained unmatched. CDR1 is MGHRA and CDR2 is YSYEKL in the germline V gene. The length of the CDR3 is 19 residues. The CDR3, as DNA: TGCGCCAGCAGCCTTCTGAAGGGACTAGCGGGAGCCAGCACAGATACGCAGTATTTT. It encodes CASSLLKGLAGASTDTQYF.